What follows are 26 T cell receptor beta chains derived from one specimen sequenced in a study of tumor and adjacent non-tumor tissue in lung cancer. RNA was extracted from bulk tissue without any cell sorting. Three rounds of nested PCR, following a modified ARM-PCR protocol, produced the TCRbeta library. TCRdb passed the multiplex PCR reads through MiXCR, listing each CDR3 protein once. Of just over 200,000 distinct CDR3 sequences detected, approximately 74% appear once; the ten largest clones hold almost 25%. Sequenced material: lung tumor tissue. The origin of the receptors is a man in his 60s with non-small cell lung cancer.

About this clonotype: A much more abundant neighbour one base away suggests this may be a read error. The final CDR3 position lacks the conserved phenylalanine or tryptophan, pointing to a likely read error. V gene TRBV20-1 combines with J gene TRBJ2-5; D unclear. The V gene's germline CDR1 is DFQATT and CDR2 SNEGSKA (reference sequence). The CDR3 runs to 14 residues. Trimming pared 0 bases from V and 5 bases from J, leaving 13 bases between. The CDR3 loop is CSARDPSRAETQYI. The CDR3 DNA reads TGCAGTGCTAGAGATCCGTCTCGGGCGGAGACCCAGTACATC.

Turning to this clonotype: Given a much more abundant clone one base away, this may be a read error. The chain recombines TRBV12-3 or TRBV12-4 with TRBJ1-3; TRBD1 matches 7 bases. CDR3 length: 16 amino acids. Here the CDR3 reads CASTLQTGLSGNTIYF. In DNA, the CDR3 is TGTGCCAGCACTTTACAGACAGGGCTCTCTGGAAACACCATATATTTT.

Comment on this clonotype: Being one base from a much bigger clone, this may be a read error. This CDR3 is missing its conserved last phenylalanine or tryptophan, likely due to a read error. CDR3 sequence: CSASKQSGFNVLTL. For the CDR3, the DNA is TGCAGTGCTAGTAAGCAGTCCGGGTTCAACGTCCTGACTCTC. The chain links TRBV20-1 to TRBJ2-6; D is undetermined. The length of the CDR3 is 14 residues. Germline V CDR1 and CDR2: DFQATT, SNEGSKA (reference sequence). V dropped 3 bases and J dropped 9 bases, with 15 bases sitting between them.

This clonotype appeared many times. The CDR3: CASSLSPGGAGRATGELFF. For the CDR3, the DNA is TGTGCCAGCAGCTTGTCCCCCGGGGGAGCGGGACGAGCCACCGGGGAGCTGTTTTTT. The V call is TRBV5-4, the J call TRBJ2-2, with TRBD2 matching over 7 bases. This CDR3 spans 19 amino acids. V lost 1 base and J lost 4; bases outside the gene matches: 16. Germline V gene sequence: CDR1 SGHNT, CDR2 YYREEE (reference sequence).

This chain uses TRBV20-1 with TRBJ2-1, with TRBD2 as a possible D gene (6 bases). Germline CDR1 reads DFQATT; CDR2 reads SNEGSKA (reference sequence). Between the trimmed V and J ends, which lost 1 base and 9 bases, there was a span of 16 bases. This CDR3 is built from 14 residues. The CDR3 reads CSARGFLGGSEQFF. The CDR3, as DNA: TGCAGTGCTAGAGGGTTTTTGGGGGGTAGTGAGCAGTTCTTC.

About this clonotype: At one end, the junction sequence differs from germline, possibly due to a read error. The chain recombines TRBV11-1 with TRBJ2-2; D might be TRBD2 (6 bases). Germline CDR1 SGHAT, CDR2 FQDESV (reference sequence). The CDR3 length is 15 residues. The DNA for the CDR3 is TGTGGTAGCAGCCAACTAGCTGGCGGCACCGGGGAGTTGTTTTTT. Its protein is CGSSQLAGGTGELFF.

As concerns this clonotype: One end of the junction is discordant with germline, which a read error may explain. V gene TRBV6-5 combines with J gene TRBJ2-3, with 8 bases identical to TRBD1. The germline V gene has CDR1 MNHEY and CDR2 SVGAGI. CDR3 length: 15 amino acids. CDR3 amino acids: CVSSLTWTGTDTQYF. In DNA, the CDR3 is TGTGTCAGCAGTCTGACATGGACAGGGACAGATACGCAGTATTTT.

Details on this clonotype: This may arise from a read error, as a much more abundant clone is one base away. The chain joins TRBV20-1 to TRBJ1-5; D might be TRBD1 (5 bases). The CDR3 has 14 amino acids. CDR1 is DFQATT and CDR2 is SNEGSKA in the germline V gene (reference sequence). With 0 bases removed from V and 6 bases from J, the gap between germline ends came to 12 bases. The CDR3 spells CSAREASQGQPQHF. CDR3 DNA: TGCAGTGCTAGAGAGGCATCGCAGGGTCAGCCCCAGCATTTT.

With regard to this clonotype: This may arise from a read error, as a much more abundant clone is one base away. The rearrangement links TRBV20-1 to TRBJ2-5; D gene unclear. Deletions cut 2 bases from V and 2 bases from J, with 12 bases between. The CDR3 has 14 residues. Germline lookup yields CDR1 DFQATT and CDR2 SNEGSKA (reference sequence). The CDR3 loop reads CSARSGVQQETQYF. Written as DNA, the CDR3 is TGCAGTGCTAGATCCGGAGTACAGCAAGAGACCCAGTACTTC.

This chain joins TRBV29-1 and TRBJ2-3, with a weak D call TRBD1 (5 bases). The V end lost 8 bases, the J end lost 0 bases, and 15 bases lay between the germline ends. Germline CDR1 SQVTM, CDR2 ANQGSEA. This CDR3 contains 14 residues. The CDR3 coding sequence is TGCAGCACCACGACAGACCCGAGCACAGATACGCAGTATTTT. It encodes CSTTTDPSTDTQYF.

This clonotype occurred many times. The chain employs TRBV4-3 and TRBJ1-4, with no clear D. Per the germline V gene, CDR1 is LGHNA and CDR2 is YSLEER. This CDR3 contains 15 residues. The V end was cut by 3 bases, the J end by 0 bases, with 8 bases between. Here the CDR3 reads CASSQNIATNEKLFF. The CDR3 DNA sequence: TGCGCCAGCAGCCAGAACATCGCAACTAATGAAAAACTGTTTTTT.

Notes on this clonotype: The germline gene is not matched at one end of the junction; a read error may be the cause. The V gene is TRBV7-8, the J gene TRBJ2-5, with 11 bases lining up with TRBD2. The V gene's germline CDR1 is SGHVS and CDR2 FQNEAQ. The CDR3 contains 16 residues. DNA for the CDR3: TGTGCCAGCAGCCCGGGACTAGCGGAAGGCCAAGAGGCCCAGTACTTC. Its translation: CASSPGLAEGQEAQYF. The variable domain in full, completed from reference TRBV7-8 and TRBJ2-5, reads GAGVSQSPRYKVAKRGQDVALRCDPISGHVSLFWYQQALGQGPEFLTYFQNEAQLDKSGLPSDRFFAERPEGSVSTLKIQRTQQEDSAVYLCASSPGLAEGQEAQYFGPGTRLLVL.

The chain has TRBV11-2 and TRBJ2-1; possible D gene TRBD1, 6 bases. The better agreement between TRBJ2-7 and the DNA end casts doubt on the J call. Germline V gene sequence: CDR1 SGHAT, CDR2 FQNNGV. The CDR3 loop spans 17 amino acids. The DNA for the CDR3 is TGTGCCAGCAGCTTAATCTCCACAGGGATCTCCTACAATGAGCAGTACTTC. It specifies CASSLISTGISYNEQYF.

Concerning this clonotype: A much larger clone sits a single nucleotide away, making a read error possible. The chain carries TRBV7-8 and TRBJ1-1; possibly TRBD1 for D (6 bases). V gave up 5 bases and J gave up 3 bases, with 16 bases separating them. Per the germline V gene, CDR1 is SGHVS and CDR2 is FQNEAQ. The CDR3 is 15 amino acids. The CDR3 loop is CASSVIQGMYTEAFF. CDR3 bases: TGTGCCAGCAGCGTAATACAGGGCATGTACACTGAAGCTTTCTTT.

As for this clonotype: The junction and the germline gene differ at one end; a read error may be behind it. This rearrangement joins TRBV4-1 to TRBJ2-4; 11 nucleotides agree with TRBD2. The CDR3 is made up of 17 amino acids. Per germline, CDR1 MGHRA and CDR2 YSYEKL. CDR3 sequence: CASSQEGLAGGRDFQYF. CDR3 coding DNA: TGCGCCAGCAGCCAAGAAGGGCTAGCGGGGGGTCGCGACTTTCAGTATTTC.

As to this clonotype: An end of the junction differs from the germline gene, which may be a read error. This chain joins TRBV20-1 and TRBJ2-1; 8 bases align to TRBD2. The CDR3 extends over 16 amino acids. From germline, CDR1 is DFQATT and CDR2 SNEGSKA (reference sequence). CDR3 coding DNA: TGCAGCGCTAGATTCTATGAAGCGGGAGTCGACAATGAGCAGTTTTTC. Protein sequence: CSARFYEAGVDNEQFF.

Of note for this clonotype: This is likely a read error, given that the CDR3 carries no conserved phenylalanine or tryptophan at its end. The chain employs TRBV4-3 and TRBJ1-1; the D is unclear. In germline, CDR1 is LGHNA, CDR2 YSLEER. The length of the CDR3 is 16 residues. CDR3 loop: CASNQDHSQPNTEAFS. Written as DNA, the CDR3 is TGCGCCAGCAACCAAGATCATAGTCAGCCCAACACTGAAGCTTTCTCT.

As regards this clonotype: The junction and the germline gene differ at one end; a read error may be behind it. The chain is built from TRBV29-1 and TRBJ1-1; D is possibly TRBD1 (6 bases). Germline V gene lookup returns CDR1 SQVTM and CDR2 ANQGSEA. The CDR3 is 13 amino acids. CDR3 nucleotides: TGCGGTGTTGTTACAGGGAGGAACATTGAAGCTTTCTTT. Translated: CGVVTGRNIEAFF.

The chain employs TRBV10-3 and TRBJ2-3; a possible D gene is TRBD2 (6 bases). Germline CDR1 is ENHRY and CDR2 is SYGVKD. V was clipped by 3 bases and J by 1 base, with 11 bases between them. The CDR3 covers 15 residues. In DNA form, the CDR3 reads TGTGCCATCAGTGACGGGCGGGGACGCACAGATACGCAGTATTTT. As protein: CAISDGRGRTDTQYF.

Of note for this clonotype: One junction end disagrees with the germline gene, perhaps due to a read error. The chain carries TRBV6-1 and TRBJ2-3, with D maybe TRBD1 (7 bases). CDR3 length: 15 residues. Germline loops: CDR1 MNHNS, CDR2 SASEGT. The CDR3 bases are TGTGCCAGCAGTGAAGGACCCCAGGGGGGTGGTACGCACTATTTT. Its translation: CASSEGPQGGGTHYF.

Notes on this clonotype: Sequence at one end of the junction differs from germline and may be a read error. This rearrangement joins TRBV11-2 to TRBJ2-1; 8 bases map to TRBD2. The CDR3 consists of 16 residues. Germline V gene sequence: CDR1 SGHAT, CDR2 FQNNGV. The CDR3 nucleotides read TGTGCCAGCAGCTTAGCGGGGGGGCCTGCTGTAAATAAGCAGTTCTTT. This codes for CASSLAGGPAVNKQFF.

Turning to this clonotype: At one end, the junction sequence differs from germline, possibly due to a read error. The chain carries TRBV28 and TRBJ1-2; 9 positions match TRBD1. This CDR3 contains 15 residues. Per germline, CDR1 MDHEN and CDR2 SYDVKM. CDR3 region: CARSLRTGANYGYTF. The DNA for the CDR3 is TGTGCCCGCAGCCTTAGGACAGGGGCTAACTATGGCTACACCTTC.

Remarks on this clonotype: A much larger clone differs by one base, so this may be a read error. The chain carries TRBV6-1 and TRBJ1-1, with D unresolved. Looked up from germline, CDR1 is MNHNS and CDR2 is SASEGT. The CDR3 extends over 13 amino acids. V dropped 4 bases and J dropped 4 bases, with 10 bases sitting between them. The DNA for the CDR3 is TGTGCCAGCAGTGGAAACGGAGGCACTGAAGCTTTCTTT. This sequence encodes CASSGNGGTEAFF.

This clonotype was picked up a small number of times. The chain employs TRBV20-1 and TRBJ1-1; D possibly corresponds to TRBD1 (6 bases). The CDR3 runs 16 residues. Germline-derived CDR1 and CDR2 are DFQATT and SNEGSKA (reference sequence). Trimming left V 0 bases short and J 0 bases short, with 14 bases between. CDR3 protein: CSARETGPIMNTEAFF. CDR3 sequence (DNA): TGCAGTGCTAGAGAGACAGGACCCATCATGAACACTGAAGCTTTCTTT.

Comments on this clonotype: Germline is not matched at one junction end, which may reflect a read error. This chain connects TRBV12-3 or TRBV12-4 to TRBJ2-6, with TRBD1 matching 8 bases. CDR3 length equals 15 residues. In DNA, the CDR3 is TGTGCCAGCAGTCAGGGGGCTTCCGGGGCCAACGTCCTAGCTTTC. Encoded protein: CASSQGASGANVLAF.

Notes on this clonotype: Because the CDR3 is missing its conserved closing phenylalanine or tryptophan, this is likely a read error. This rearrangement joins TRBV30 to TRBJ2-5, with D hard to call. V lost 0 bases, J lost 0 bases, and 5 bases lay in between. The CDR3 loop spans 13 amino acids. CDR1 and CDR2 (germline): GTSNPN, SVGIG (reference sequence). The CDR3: CAWSVGNQETQYI. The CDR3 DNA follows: TGTGCCTGGAGTGTGGGTAACCAAGAGACCCAGTACATC.